The next 11 T cell receptor beta chains were all read from a single sample in a study of CD8 T cells in Susac syndrome. It was with random hexamers that 0.5 to 1 ug RNA was reverse transcribed. TCRdb fed the immunoSEQ multiplex PCR reads into MiXCR, producing one record per CDR3 protein. The sample shows about 290,000 distinct CDR3 sequences, approximately 91% of them seen only once. The sample was CD8+ T cells from PBMCs. The origin of the receptors is a human donor with multiple sclerosis.

This chain joins TRBV5-5 and TRBJ2-7; 7 bases map to TRBD1. Trimming removed 5 bases from V and 2 bases from J; junction bases left unmatched: 7. The V gene's germline CDR1 is SGHKS and CDR2 YYEKEE (reference sequence). CDR3 size: 14 residues. The CDR3 loop reads CASSPDRDTYEQYF. CDR3 nucleotide sequence: TGTGCCAGCAGTCCAGACAGGGACACCTACGAGCAGTACTTC.

The CDR3 nucleotides are TGTGCCAGCAGCGTAGGAGCGGGGGGGTATGAAGCTTTCTTT. Its protein product is CASSVGAGGYEAFF. The chain combines TRBV9 with TRBJ1-1, with D perhaps matching TRBD1 (5 bases). Germline values: CDR1 SGDLS, CDR2 YYNGEE. The V end lost 0 bases, the J end lost 7 bases, and 13 bases lay between the germline ends. The CDR3 has 14 amino acids.

This clonotype was seen only once. The chain recombines TRBV27 with TRBJ2-7; 10 positions agree with TRBD1. The CDR3 loop spans 16 amino acids. Germline CDR1 reads MNHEY; CDR2 reads SMNVEV (reference sequence). After removal of 2 bases from V and 3 bases from J, the junction contained 7 bases not matched to a gene. CDR3 loop: CASSLRGTGAFYEQYF. CDR3 bases: TGTGCCAGCAGTTTAAGGGGGACAGGGGCTTTCTACGAGCAGTACTTC.

This sequence joins TRBV4-1 and TRBJ2-7; a weak D match, TRBD1 (5 bases). The CDR3 runs to 15 residues. Per germline, CDR1 MGHRA and CDR2 YSYEKL. Trimming removed 1 base at V and 5 bases at J, with 15 bases between. The CDR3 region is CASSQVFRAPNEQYF. CDR3 bases: TGCGCCAGCAGCCAAGTCTTCAGGGCACCCAACGAGCAGTACTTC.

The chain uses TRBV10-1 and TRBJ2-3, with no clear D. The V end lost 4 bases, the J end lost 4 bases, and 9 bases lay between the germline ends. The CDR3 is 13 amino acids. Germline V gene lookup returns CDR1 WNHNN and CDR2 SYGVQD (reference sequence). The CDR3 nucleotides read TGCGCCAGCAGTGGAGAGTCTGCAGATACGCAGTATTTT. Residues: CASSGESADTQYF.

The CDR3 spells CASSRDRVEQYF. CDR3 nucleotide sequence: TGTGCCAGCAGTCGGGACAGGGTGGAGCAGTACTTC. The chain employs TRBV6-5 and TRBJ2-7, with TRBD1 identical over 9 bases. There are 12 residues in the CDR3. Germline V gene sequence: CDR1 MNHEY, CDR2 SVGAGI. The junction had 3 bases not matched to a gene; V was cut back by 5 bases and J by 7 bases.

This sequence joins TRBV5-1 and TRBJ1-2; tentative D call: TRBD1 (5 bases). There are 13 residues in the CDR3. Between the trimmed V and J ends, which lost 1 base and 6 bases, there was a span of 10 bases. The V gene's germline CDR1 is SGHRS and CDR2 YFSETQ. The CDR3 here is CASSLRQGHGYTF. CDR3 DNA: TGCGCCAGCAGCTTGAGGCAGGGCCATGGCTACACCTTC. Together with reference TRBV5-1 and TRBJ1-2, the CDR3 gives the full variable domain: KAGVTQTPRYLIKTRGQQVTLSCSPISGHRSVSWYQQTPGQGLQFLFEYFSETQRNKGNFPGRFSGRQFSNSRSEMNVSTLELGDSALYLCASSLRQGHGYTFGSGTRLTVV.

This sequence joins TRBV30 and TRBJ2-3, with TRBD2 identical over 10 bases. The CDR3 length is 15 residues. Germline V gene data show CDR1 as GTSNPN and CDR2 as SVGIG (reference sequence). V lost 3 bases and J lost 1; bases outside the gene matches: 4. The CDR3 DNA reads as TGTGCCTGGAGCACCGGGACTAGCGGCACAGATACGCAGTATTTT. Its protein is CAWSTGTSGTDTQYF.

The chain uses TRBV27 and TRBJ2-5, with D perhaps matching TRBD2 (6 bases). CDR1 and CDR2 (germline): MNHEY, SMNVEV (reference sequence). CDR3 length equals 16 residues. Trimming took 2 bases from V and 2 from J, leaving 15 bases between them. In DNA, the CDR3 is TGTGCCAGCAGTTTACGGGGCGGGATCGAGCAAGAGACCCAGTACTTC. This codes for CASSLRGGIEQETQYF.

This clonotype was recorded a few times. This chain connects TRBV7-9 to TRBJ1-2, with D unclear. The germline V and J ends were trimmed by 3 bases and 1 base, with 6 bases remaining between them. Germline CDR1 and CDR2: SEHNR and FQNEAQ (reference sequence). The CDR3 totals 13 residues. The CDR3 region has the DNA TGTGCCAGCAGCTTCCCTGATAACTATGGCTACACCTTC. This gives the protein CASSFPDNYGYTF.

This clonotype was recorded only once. V and J are TRBV6-5 and TRBJ2-7, with 8 bases aligning to TRBD1. CDR3 length: 15 residues. Trimming took 2 bases from V and 2 from J; bases not matched to a gene: 5. Germline-derived CDR1 and CDR2 are MNHEY and SVGAGI. This CDR3 reads CASSYGSGGPYEQYF. The CDR3 bases are TGTGCCAGCAGTTACGGTTCAGGGGGCCCCTACGAGCAGTACTTC.